The 11 T cell receptor beta chains given below trace back to one sample, sequenced in a study of CD8+ T cells in alopecia areata. Reverse transcription of extracted RNA yielded cDNA, which provided the sequencing template. Sequencing was performed with immunoSEQ multiplex PCR; in TCRdb, only in-frame clones are kept and a portion is missing. This sample has 200,000 to 250,000 clones, with approximately 38% found just once. Treatment in this sample: oral pan-JAK inhibitor, 5-10 mg twice daily. Source: CD4+ T cells sorted from blood, taken between weeks 30 and 35, from a patient treated with tofacitinib. These receptors all stem from a human donor with alopecia areata.

In its sample, this clone was seen many times. The V call is TRBV5-1, the J call TRBJ1-2; possible D gene TRBD1, 6 bases. Trimming pared 6 bases from V and 4 bases from J, leaving 13 bases between. Germline V lookup: CDR1 SGHRS, CDR2 YFSETQ. The CDR3 contains 13 residues. CDR3 amino acids: CASNEGQSYGYTF. The CDR3 region has the DNA TGCGCCAGCAATGAAGGACAGAGCTATGGCTACACCTTC.

The V gene is TRBV30, the J gene TRBJ1-1; the match to TRBD1 covers 10 bases. The ends lost 4 bases at V and 4 bases at J; junction bases unmatched: 3. This CDR3 region has 13 residues. Germline assignment: CDR1 GTSNPN and CDR2 SVGIG (reference sequence). The CDR3 bases are TGTGCCTGGACTAGGGACAGGGGCACTGAAGCTTTCTTT. It codes for CAWTRDRGTEAFF.

This clone was seen at least ten times. This sequence joins TRBV25-1 and TRBJ1-4; D call uncertain. Per germline, CDR1 MGHDK and CDR2 SYGVNS. V was trimmed by 5 bases and J by 14 bases, leaving 21 bases between them. The CDR3 has 14 amino acids. CDR3 loop: CASSPHGVGRYLFF. CDR3 DNA: TGTGCCAGCAGTCCCCACGGGGTCGGCAGGTACCTGTTTTTT.

The V and J genes are TRBV7-2 and TRBJ1-1, with a weak D call TRBD1 (5 bases). The CDR3 has 14 residues. Trimming removed 5 bases at V and 4 bases at J, with 14 bases between. CDR1 and CDR2 from the germline V gene are SGHTA and FQGNSA. CDR3 sequence: CASSLWGVSTEAFF. CDR3 nucleotides: TGTGCCAGCAGCCTCTGGGGGGTCTCCACTGAAGCTTTCTTT.

Only a few counts were recorded for this clone. The chain employs TRBV5-8 and TRBJ2-1; 12 nucleotides agree with TRBD2. Germline V gives CDR1 SGHTS, CDR2 YDEGEE. The V and J ends lost 0 bases and 7 bases, in that order; junction bases with no gene match: 5. This CDR3 is 16 amino acids long. CDR3 DNA sequence: TGTGCCAGCAGCTTGGGACTAGCGGGGGTTAGTAATGAGCAGTTCTTC. It is translated as CASSLGLAGVSNEQFF.

The chain uses TRBV30 and TRBJ2-2; D might be TRBD2 (6 bases). V lost 7 bases and J 5 bases, leaving 20 bases between the germline ends. Germline assignment: CDR1 GTSNPN and CDR2 SVGIG (reference sequence). The CDR3 covers 15 residues. The CDR3 reads CALDGGAVVTGELFF. CDR3 coding DNA: TGTGCCTTGGACGGAGGGGCAGTCGTTACCGGGGAGCTGTTTTTT.

CDR3 nucleotide sequence: TGTGCCAGCAGCTCCACACGGAGCTCTGGGGCCAACGTCCTGACTTTC. Protein product: CASSSTRSSGANVLTF. V gene TRBV5-6 combines with J gene TRBJ2-6; D remains ambiguous. V was pared by 3 bases and J by 0 bases, with 10 bases between. CDR1 and CDR2 from the germline V gene are SGHDT and YYEEEE. There are 16 residues in the CDR3.

The chain recombines TRBV7-8 with TRBJ1-2; TRBD1 might be the D (6 bases). Trimming left V 5 bases short and J 3 bases short, with 13 bases between. The germline CDR1 and CDR2 sequences are SGHVS and FQNEAQ. This CDR3 region has 14 residues. CDR3: CASSRGQLYYGYTF. Written as DNA, the CDR3 is TGTGCCAGCAGCCGAGGACAGCTCTACTATGGCTACACCTTC.

The J gene is TRBJ2-5, the V gene TRBV20-1; tentatively, D is TRBD1 or TRBD2 (5 bases each). V was pared by 1 base and J by 5 bases, with 5 bases between. Germline V lookup: CDR1 DFQATT, CDR2 SNEGSKA (reference sequence). The CDR3 length is 11 residues. Here the CDR3 DNA reads TGCAGTGCTAGAGGGGGGGAGACCCAGTACTTC. It is translated as CSARGGETQYF.

This clone was detected only a few times. The chain carries TRBV30 and TRBJ2-7; 12 bases are a match to TRBD2. The germline CDR1 and CDR2 sequences are GTSNPN and SVGIG (reference sequence). V shed 1 base and J 3 bases; nucleotides not matched to a gene: 4. This CDR3 contains 15 residues. The CDR3 spells CAWSASGRAVYEQYF. As DNA, the CDR3 is TGTGCCTGGAGTGCTAGCGGGAGGGCGGTCTACGAGCAGTACTTC.

This clone turned up a few times. In nucleotides, the CDR3 is TGTGCCAGCAGCTTACGGACAGGTCTAGCCAAAAACATTCAGTACTTC. This gives the protein CASSLRTGLAKNIQYF. The chain recombines TRBV7-3 with TRBJ2-4, with 7 positions matching TRBD1. The CDR3 is made up of 16 amino acids. CDR1 SGHTA and CDR2 FQGTGA come from the germline V gene. J was trimmed by 0 bases and V by 2 bases; bases with no gene match: 4. The complete variable domain, with remaining parts taken from reference TRBV7-3 and TRBJ2-4, reads GAGVSQTPSNKVTEKGKYVELRCDPISGHTALYWYRQSLGQGPEFLIYFQGTGAADDSGLPNDRFFAVRPEGSVSTLKIQRTERGDSAVYLCASSLRTGLAKNIQYFGAGTRLSVL.